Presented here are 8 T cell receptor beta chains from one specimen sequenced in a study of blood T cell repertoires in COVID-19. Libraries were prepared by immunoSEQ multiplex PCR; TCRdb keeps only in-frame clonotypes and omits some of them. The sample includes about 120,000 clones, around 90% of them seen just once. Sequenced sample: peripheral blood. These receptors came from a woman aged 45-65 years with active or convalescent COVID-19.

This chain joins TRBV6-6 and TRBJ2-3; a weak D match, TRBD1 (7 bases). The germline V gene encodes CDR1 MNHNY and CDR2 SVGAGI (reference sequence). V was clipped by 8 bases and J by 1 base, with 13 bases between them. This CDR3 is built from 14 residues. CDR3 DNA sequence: TGTGCCAGCGGAGGGACAGCCCGCACAGATACGCAGTATTTT. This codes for CASGGTARTDTQYF.

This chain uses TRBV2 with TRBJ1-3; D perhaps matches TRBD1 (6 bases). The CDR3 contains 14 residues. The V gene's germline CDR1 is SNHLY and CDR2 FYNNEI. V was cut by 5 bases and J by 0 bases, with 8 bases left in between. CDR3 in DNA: TGTGCCAGCAGTAGGGACATCTCTGGAAACACCATATATTTT. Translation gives CASSRDISGNTIYF.

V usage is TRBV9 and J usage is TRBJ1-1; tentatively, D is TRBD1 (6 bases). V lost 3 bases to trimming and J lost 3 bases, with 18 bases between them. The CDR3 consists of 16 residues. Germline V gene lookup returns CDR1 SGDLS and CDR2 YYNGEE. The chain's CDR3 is CASSGGRGARDTEAFF. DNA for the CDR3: TGTGCCAGCAGCGGAGGGCGGGGGGCGCGGGACACTGAAGCTTTCTTT.

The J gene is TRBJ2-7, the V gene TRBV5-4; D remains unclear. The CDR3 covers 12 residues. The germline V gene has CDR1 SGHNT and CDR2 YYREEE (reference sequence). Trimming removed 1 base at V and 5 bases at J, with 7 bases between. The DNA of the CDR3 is TGTGCCAGCAGCTTGAGTCCGGACGAGCAGTACTTC. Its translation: CASSLSPDEQYF. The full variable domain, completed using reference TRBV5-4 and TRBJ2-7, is ETGVTQSPTHLIKTRGQQVTLRCSSQSGHNTVSWYQQALGQGPQFIFQYYREEENGRGNFPPRFSGLQFPNYSSELNVNALELDDSALYLCASSLSPDEQYFGPGTRLTVT.

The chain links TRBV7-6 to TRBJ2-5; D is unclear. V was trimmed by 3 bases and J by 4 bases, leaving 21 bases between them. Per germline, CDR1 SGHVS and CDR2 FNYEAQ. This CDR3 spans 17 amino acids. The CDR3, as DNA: TGTGCCAGCAGCTTCTCTTTTAACTACGACCAAGGAGAGACCCAGTACTTC. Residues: CASSFSFNYDQGETQYF.

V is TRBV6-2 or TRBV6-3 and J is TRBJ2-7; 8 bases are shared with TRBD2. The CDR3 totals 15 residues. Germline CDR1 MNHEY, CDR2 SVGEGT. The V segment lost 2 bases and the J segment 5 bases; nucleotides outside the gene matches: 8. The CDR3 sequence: CASSYPGLGSNEQYF. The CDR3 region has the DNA TGTGCCAGCAGTTACCCGGGACTAGGATCCAACGAGCAGTACTTC.

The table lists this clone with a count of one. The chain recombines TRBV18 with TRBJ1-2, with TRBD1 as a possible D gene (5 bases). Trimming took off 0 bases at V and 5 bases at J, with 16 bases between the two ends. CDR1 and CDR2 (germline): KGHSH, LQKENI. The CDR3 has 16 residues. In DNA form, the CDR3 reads TGTGCCAGCTCACCACCCTGGGCAGGGAAGGAGTATGGCTACACCTTC. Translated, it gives CASSPPWAGKEYGYTF.

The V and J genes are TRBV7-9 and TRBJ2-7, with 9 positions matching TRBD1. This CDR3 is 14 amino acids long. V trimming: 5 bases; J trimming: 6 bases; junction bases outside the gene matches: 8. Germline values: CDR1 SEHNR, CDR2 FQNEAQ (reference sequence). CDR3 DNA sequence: TGTGCCAGCAGCATCAGACAGGGGGGGCTCGAGCAGTACTTC. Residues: CASSIRQGGLEQYF.